This T cell receptor beta chain was captured by sequencing in a study of molecular identifiers for immune sequencing clone quantification. Study-level points and caveats: Spiked Jurkat TCR RNA originating from one cell could reportedly be identified amid approximately 950,000 naive cells. Identical TCR molecules can share a barcode, and this sharing could underestimate highly expanded clone sizes.

At least ten counts were recorded for this clonotype. Antigen: not known. Bulk TCR libraries used previously described methods and listed TCR primers. TCRdb passed the PCR reads through MiXCR, listing each CDR3 protein once. The sample contains hundreds of thousands of distinct CDR3 sequences, 15% to 20% of which appear only once. The CDR3 loop spans 16 amino acids. The germline CDR1 and CDR2 sequences are DFQATT and SNEGSKA (reference sequence). Trimming removed 0 bases at V and 0 bases at J, with 9 bases between. Sorting isolated naive CD8 T cells as CD8+CD4-CCR7+CD45RA+ events. This TCR came from a human donor in good health. Some libraries in this study had Jurkat cell RNA spiked in. The chain uses TRBV20-1 and TRBJ1-6, with unresolved D. Material for sequencing was naive CD8+ T cells from blood, with Jurkat cell RNA spiked in. Indicated subset: FACS-sorted CD8+CD4-CCR7+CD45RA+ naive T cells. DNA of the CDR3: TGCAGTGCTAGAGAGATCCATAGCTCCTATAATTCACCCCTCCACTTT. Translation gives CSAREIHSSYNSPLHF.